One and the same sample provided the 13 T cell receptor beta chains below, sequenced in a study of CD8+CD57+ T cells in acquired aplastic anemia. The template for TCR beta VDJ and CDR3 sequence profiling was genomic DNA. TCRdb used MiXCR to reprocess the reads, holding one entry per CDR3 protein. The table shows 450,000 to 550,000 distinct CDR3 sequences, with more than 25% occurring only once. The patients chosen for sequencing had shown expansion of CD8+CD57+ cells (detected by flow cytometry). The sample comprised sorted CD4+, CD8+, or CD8+CD57+ T cells (not recorded which) from PBMCs. These receptors came from a human donor with aplastic anemia.

The sample holds many counts of this clonotype. V gene TRBV27 combines with J gene TRBJ2-5; D is uncertain. The germline V and J ends were trimmed by 7 bases and 5 bases, with 11 bases remaining between them. The length of the CDR3 is 12 residues. In germline, CDR1 is MNHEY, CDR2 SMNVEV (reference sequence). This CDR3 is CASTPSDETQYF. The CDR3 coding sequence is TGTGCCAGCACCCCCTCGGATGAGACCCAGTACTTC.

The chain uses TRBV20-1 and TRBJ1-2; no firm D call. Between the trimmed V and J ends, which lost 3 bases and 4 bases, there was a span of 15 bases. In germline, CDR1 is DFQATT, CDR2 SNEGSKA (reference sequence). The CDR3 runs 14 residues. CDR3 in DNA: TGCAGTGCTAGTCCGTACGACAAAGGCTATGGCTACACCTTC. The encoded protein is CSASPYDKGYGYTF.

This chain uses TRBV20-1 with TRBJ2-1; D is unresolved. The CDR3 has 13 amino acids. The V gene's germline CDR1 is DFQATT and CDR2 SNEGSKA (reference sequence). V dropped 0 bases and J dropped 7 bases, with 10 bases sitting between them. CDR3 amino acids: CSAREADYNEQFF. The CDR3 nucleotides are TGCAGTGCTAGAGAGGCCGATTATAATGAGCAGTTCTTC.

A note on this clonotype: It is likely a read error, because the conserved phenylalanine at the end of the CDR3 is missing. V usage is TRBV5-4 and J usage is TRBJ1-2; TRBD1 is a possible D gene (6 bases). Looked up from germline, CDR1 is SGHNT and CDR2 is YYREEE (reference sequence). The V end lost 4 bases, the J end lost 5 bases, and 9 bases lay between the germline ends. The CDR3 consists of 12 residues. The CDR3 spells CASSPQGYGYTL. In nucleotides, the CDR3 is TGTGCCAGCAGCCCACAGGGTTATGGCTACACCCTC.

The rearrangement links TRBV6-1 to TRBJ1-5; no clear D. Per germline, CDR1 MNHNS and CDR2 SASEGT. This CDR3 has 12 residues. The V gene lost 8 bases and the J gene lost 4 bases, with 9 bases spanning the gap. This CDR3 reads CASGEPNQPQHF. For the CDR3, the DNA is TGTGCCAGCGGGGAGCCTAATCAGCCCCAGCATTTT.

This clonotype was recorded a few times. CDR3 in amino acids: CASSQVDGYEQYF. The DNA of the CDR3 is TGTGCCAGCAGCCAAGTCGACGGTTACGAGCAGTACTTC. This chain links TRBV2 with TRBJ2-7; D remains unclear. Germline CDR1 reads SNHLY; CDR2 reads FYNNEI. Trimming took 6 bases from V and 4 from J, leaving 13 bases between them. The CDR3 totals 13 residues.

V and J are TRBV5-4 and TRBJ2-3; the D is unclear. Looked up from germline, CDR1 is SGHNT and CDR2 is YYREEE (reference sequence). This CDR3 has 14 residues. Trimming left V 4 bases short and J 5 bases short, with 14 bases between. The CDR3 DNA follows: TGTGCCAGCAGCCCGGACCGTTTAAGAGATACGCAGTATTTT. Translation: CASSPDRLRDTQYF.

The V and J genes are TRBV4-1 and TRBJ1-2; D gene uncertain. Germline V lookup: CDR1 MGHRA, CDR2 YSYEKL. This CDR3 contains 15 residues. Trimming stripped 0 bases from V and 4 bases from J, with 12 bases between. The CDR3 loop reads CASSQEKTEAYGYTF. CDR3 nucleotide sequence: TGCGCCAGCAGCCAAGAAAAGACGGAAGCCTATGGCTACACCTTC.

Concerning this clonotype itself: The junction and the germline gene differ at one end; a read error may be behind it. The chain links TRBV4-2 to TRBJ1-6; D uncertain. Germline CDR1 and CDR2: LGHNA and YNFKEQ. The CDR3 runs to 14 residues. CDR3 sequence: CASSQGGYNSPFHF. CDR3 nucleotide sequence: TGTGCCAGCAGCCAAGGAGGGTATAATTCACCCTTCCACTTT.

In DNA form, the CDR3 reads TGCGCCAGCAGCTTGGGACAGGGGGAGACCACCTCCTATAATTCACCCCTCCACTTT. It codes for CASSLGQGETTSYNSPLHF. V and J are TRBV5-1 and TRBJ1-6, with 9 bases matching TRBD1. The CDR3 contains 19 residues. V lost 0 bases and J lost 0; bases outside the gene matches: 7. Per germline, CDR1 SGHRS and CDR2 YFSETQ.

This clonotype showed up many times. This chain connects TRBV6-1 to TRBJ1-6, with D hard to call. V was trimmed by 8 bases and J by 10 bases, leaving 9 bases between them. The CDR3 runs 11 residues. Per the germline V gene, CDR1 is MNHNS and CDR2 is SASEGT. CDR3 region: CASGRVSPLHF. The CDR3 DNA sequence: TGTGCCAGCGGTCGAGTATCACCCCTCCACTTT.

This clonotype was detected a few times. The chain combines TRBV5-1 with TRBJ2-3, with 10 nucleotides matching TRBD2. CDR1 is SGHRS, CDR2 YFSETQ, per germline. The CDR3 extends over 15 amino acids. V lost 6 bases to trimming and J lost 6 bases; unmatched junction nucleotides: 10. Here the CDR3 DNA reads TGCGCCAGCACTGAGCGGGGGGGAGGTTTGGATACGCAGTATTTT. This translates into CASTERGGGLDTQYF.

V is TRBV3-1 and J is TRBJ1-6, with 7 bases that match TRBD1. Trimming at V came to 4 bases and at J to 9 bases, leaving 6 bases not matched to a gene. The germline V gene encodes CDR1 LGHDT and CDR2 YNNKEL (reference sequence). The length of the CDR3 is 14 residues. CDR3 sequence reads: CASSRGGQASPLHF. CDR3 DNA: TGTGCCAGCAGCCGCGGTGGACAGGCTTCACCCCTCCACTTT.